These 14 T cell receptor beta chains were all obtained from the same sample, sequenced in a study of PD-1 and CTLA-4 blockade in melanoma. Profiling relied on immunoSEQ multiplex PCR, and the TCRdb table lists in-frame clones only, not all of them. There are about 16,000 clones in the sample; roughly 70% occur only once, and roughly an eighth lies in the top ten. The specimen was CD8+ T cells from peripheral blood, collected from a patient given anti-PD-1 treatment. These receptors were obtained from a human donor with melanoma.

The chain has TRBV27 and TRBJ2-7; tentatively, D is TRBD1 (6 bases). The CDR3 length is 15 residues. Germline CDR1 MNHEY, CDR2 SMNVEV (reference sequence). V dropped 5 bases and J dropped 2 bases, with 16 bases sitting between them. This CDR3 reads CASSKKDRATYEQYF. The CDR3, as DNA: TGTGCCAGCAGTAAGAAGGACAGAGCCACCTACGAGCAGTACTTC.

V gene TRBV24-1 combines with J gene TRBJ1-1; no reliable D call. CDR1 is KGHDR and CDR2 is SFDVKD in the germline V gene. V was shortened by 3 bases and J by 4 bases, with 11 bases between the two germline ends. This CDR3 region has 14 residues. CDR3 protein: CATSDPARSTEAFF. The CDR3, as DNA: TGTGCCACCAGTGATCCGGCCCGGAGCACTGAAGCTTTCTTT.

The J gene is TRBJ2-3, the V gene TRBV27, with 10 bases aligning to TRBD1. The germline CDR1 and CDR2 sequences are MNHEY and SMNVEV (reference sequence). This CDR3 comprises 15 residues. V dropped 5 bases and J dropped 2; count of bases not matched to a gene: 4. The CDR3 DNA reads as TGTGCCAGCAGTGACAGGGGGCTTTACACAGATACGCAGTATTTT. Amino acids: CASSDRGLYTDTQYF.

The chain employs TRBV3-1 (or the pseudogene TRBV3-2) and TRBJ1-5; D is undetermined. Germline assignment: CDR1 LGHDT and CDR2 YNNKEL (reference sequence). The V and J ends lost 4 bases and 1 base respectively, with 23 bases between them. CDR3 length equals 19 residues. CDR3 region: CASSLQVCSGAVSNQPQHF. The CDR3 DNA sequence: TGTGCCAGCAGCCTGCAAGTATGTTCAGGCGCGGTAAGCAATCAGCCCCAGCATTTT.

V gene TRBV24-1 combines with J gene TRBJ1-1, with D hard to call. The CDR3 spans 14 residues. The germline gives CDR1 KGHDR, CDR2 SFDVKD. V lost 7 bases, J lost 3 bases, and 14 bases lay in between. CDR3 DNA sequence: TGTGCCACCAGCGGGGAGGGCCGGGACACTGAAGCTTTCTTT. Protein product: CATSGEGRDTEAFF.

The chain combines TRBV30 with TRBJ2-3, with D possibly matching TRBD1 (6 bases). The germline V gene encodes CDR1 GTSNPN and CDR2 SVGIG (reference sequence). The CDR3 is 13 amino acids. Between the trimmed V and J ends, which lost 3 bases and 3 bases, there was a span of 10 bases. The CDR3 bases are TGTGCCTGGAGGAAGGGGGAAACAGATACGCAGTATTTT. This encodes CAWRKGETDTQYF.

This chain uses TRBV19 with TRBJ1-2; 8 positions agree with TRBD1. Germline values: CDR1 LNHDA, CDR2 SQIVND (reference sequence). Germline trimming cut 2 bases from V and 6 bases from J; bases unmatched to any gene: 8. This CDR3 comprises 15 residues. CDR3 sequence reads: CASSIKAGGLDGYTF. The CDR3 DNA follows: TGTGCCAGTAGTATAAAGGCAGGGGGCTTAGATGGCTACACCTTC. Supplemented by reference TRBV19 and TRBJ1-2, the full variable domain reads DGGITQSPKYLFRKEGQNVTLSCEQNLNHDAMYWYRQDPGQGLRLIYYSQIVNDFQKGDIAEGYSVSREKKESFPLTVTSAQKNPTAFYLCASSIKAGGLDGYTFGSGTRLTVV.

The CDR3 nucleotides read TGTGCCAGCAGCCCCGGGACAGGGGGCCCCTATGGCTACACCTTC. It yields the protein CASSPGTGGPYGYTF. The genes are TRBV5-5 and TRBJ1-2; 12 bases line up with TRBD1. V lost 4 bases and J lost 4; bases outside the gene matches: 5. Germline V gene data show CDR1 as SGHKS and CDR2 as YYEKEE (reference sequence). The CDR3 is made up of 15 amino acids.

The chain joins TRBV29-1 to TRBJ2-1; 11 bases are a match to TRBD2. CDR3 length: 14 amino acids. The J segment lost 5 bases and the V segment lost 4 bases, leaving 4 bases of the junction unmatched. Germline V gene data show CDR1 as SQVTM and CDR2 as ANQGSEA. CDR3 sequence: CSVVGTSGHNEQFF. CDR3 coding DNA: TGCAGCGTTGTAGGGACTAGCGGCCACAATGAGCAGTTCTTC.

The chain employs TRBV27 and TRBJ1-1; D unresolved. CDR1 is MNHEY, CDR2 SMNVEV, per germline (reference sequence). There are 14 residues in the CDR3. V gave up 3 bases and J gave up 8 bases, with 16 bases separating them. The DNA for the CDR3 is TGTGCCAGCAGTTTGGGAGGGTTTGCGGGGGAAGCTTTCTTT. Protein product: CASSLGGFAGEAFF.

The rearrangement links TRBV28 to TRBJ1-2; D unclear. This CDR3 has 13 amino acids. CDR1 is MDHEN, CDR2 SYDVKM, per germline. The germline V and J ends were trimmed by 6 bases and 0 bases, with 8 bases remaining between them. This CDR3 reads CASSLRTNYGYTF. For the CDR3, the DNA is TGTGCCAGCAGCCTCAGGACTAACTATGGCTACACCTTC.

This chain links TRBV6-5 with TRBJ2-7; D is ambiguous. Per the germline V gene, CDR1 is MNHEY and CDR2 is SVGAGI. The CDR3 totals 14 residues. Trimming pared 6 bases from V and 3 bases from J, leaving 15 bases between. The CDR3 here is CASSSTGPYYEQYF. As DNA, the CDR3 is TGTGCCAGCAGCTCCACCGGGCCTTACTACGAGCAGTACTTC.

The chain joins TRBV9 to TRBJ2-5, with TRBD2 identical over 7 bases. The CDR3 sequence is 15 residues long. V lost 4 bases and J lost 5; bases outside the gene matches: 11. The germline V gene encodes CDR1 SGDLS and CDR2 YYNGEE. CDR3 amino acids: CASSLPLGGTETQYF. The CDR3, as DNA: TGTGCCAGCAGCCTCCCGTTGGGAGGGACGGAGACCCAGTACTTC.

The genes are TRBV4-1 and TRBJ2-3; D is tentatively TRBD1 or TRBD2 (6 bases each). CDR1 and CDR2 from the germline V gene are MGHRA and YSYEKL. The CDR3 is 15 residues long. V gave up 6 bases and J gave up 6 bases, with 19 bases separating them. The CDR3 coding sequence is TGCGCCAGCAGTCGTAGCGGAGGGGGGCTTGATACGCAGTATTTT. Protein product: CASSRSGGGLDTQYF.